The 2 T cell receptor beta chains reported below all come from one sample, sequenced in a study of T cell responses to AZD1222 COVID-19 vaccine. The protocol was immunoSEQ multiplex PCR, while the TCRdb copy is restricted to in-frame clones and leaves out a portion. The table lists more than 50,000 clones, around 90% of them singletons, with 3.5% to 4% in the top ten. The specimen was peripheral blood, collected on day 0 of AZD1222 vaccination. These receptors all come from an adult in good health.

The table lists this clone with a few counts. This sequence joins TRBV28 and TRBJ1-5; 9 nucleotides match TRBD1. Germline CDR1 is MDHEN and CDR2 is SYDVKM. Trimming removed 4 bases from V and 3 bases from J; junction bases left unmatched: 4. CDR3 length equals 15 residues. The CDR3 coding sequence is TGTGCCAGCAGTTCGGGACAGGGAAACAATCAGCCCCAGCATTTT. This gives the protein CASSSGQGNNQPQHF. The full variable domain, in which reference TRBV28 and TRBJ1-5 provide the parts outside the CDR3, is DVKVTQSSRYLVKRTGEKVFLECVQDMDHENMFWYRQDPGLGLRLIYFSYDVKMKEKGDIPEGYSVSREKKERFSLILESASTNQTSMYLCASSSGQGNNQPQHFGDGTRLSIL.

The V gene is TRBV7-3, the J gene TRBJ2-1, with 7 bases identical to TRBD2. The CDR3 contains 14 residues. V was clipped by 5 bases and J by 0 bases; unmatched bases: 1. Germline CDR1 and CDR2: SGHTA and FQGTGA. The CDR3 DNA sequence: TGTGCCAGCAGCCCGGGGGGCTCCTACAATGAGCAGTTCTTC. The encoded protein is CASSPGGSYNEQFF.